Each of the 20 T cell receptor beta chains below was sequenced from the same sample in a study of CD8 T cells in ankylosing spondylitis. TCRdb fed the 5' RACE reads into MiXCR, producing one record per CDR3 protein. Of under 250,000 distinct CDR3 sequences detected, 6% to 8% appear once; the ten largest clones hold more than 13%. Study-wide results and limits: Characteristic, it appeared, of ankylosing spondylitis blood was a TCR beta motif of fewer than 10 highly homologous variants.

These receptors have no identified antigens. The source material was blood, either unsorted or a sorted T cell fraction (not recorded which). These receptors all come from a male donor with ankylosing spondylitis.

This clonotype was found many times. This chain links TRBV6-1 with TRBJ2-3, with 8 bases identical to TRBD1. Germline assignment: CDR1 MNHNS and CDR2 SASEGT. The V and J ends lost 7 bases and 3 bases, in that order; junction bases with no gene match: 12. The CDR3 has 16 residues. The CDR3: CASKTTRTGITDTQYF. DNA of the CDR3: TGTGCCAGCAAGACCACTCGGACAGGGATAACAGATACGCAGTATTTT.

This clonotype has ten or more counts. The CDR3 sequence: CAGGRDRGYYEQYF. The CDR3 coding sequence is TGTGCCGGGGGTCGGGACAGGGGTTACTACGAGCAGTACTTC. The chain employs TRBV6-1 and TRBJ2-7; 10 nucleotides match TRBD1. The CDR3 covers 14 residues. Unmatched junction bases numbered 10, after V lost 11 bases and J lost 3 bases. The germline V gene encodes CDR1 MNHNS and CDR2 SASEGT.

This clonotype was recorded many times. The chain joins TRBV11-2 to TRBJ2-7; 12 bases match TRBD1. Germline CDR1 SGHAT, CDR2 FQNNGV. CDR3 length equals 16 residues. The ends lost 2 bases at V and 6 bases at J; junction bases unmatched: 8. CDR3 region: CASSLNRDRGLFEQYF. CDR3 in DNA: TGTGCCAGCAGCTTAAACCGGGACAGGGGGCTTTTCGAGCAGTACTTC. The complete variable domain, with remaining parts taken from reference TRBV11-2 and TRBJ2-7, reads EAGVAQSPRYKIIEKRQSVAFWCNPISGHATLYWYQQILGQGPKLLIQFQNNGVVDDSQLPKDRFSAERLKGVDSTLKIQPAKLEDSAVYLCASSLNRDRGLFEQYFGPGTRLTVT.

This clonotype was counted between two and nine times. The gene calls are TRBV23-1 and TRBJ2-7; 8 nucleotides align to TRBD1. TRBV23-1 belongs to the ORF category, with a function that is uncertain. The CDR3 runs 14 residues. V lost 7 bases to trimming and J lost 3 bases; unmatched junction nucleotides: 8. The CDR3 reads CASTRQGLDYEQYF. CDR3 nucleotide sequence: TGCGCCAGCACACGACAGGGGCTAGACTACGAGCAGTACTTC.

This clonotype was counted many times. The chain links TRBV7-9 to TRBJ1-3; D not resolved. The CDR3 loop spans 14 amino acids. Trimming pared 4 bases from V and 1 base from J, leaving 8 bases between. CDR1 and CDR2 (germline): SEHNR, FQNEAQ (reference sequence). Written as DNA, the CDR3 is TGTGCCAGCAGCTCGGATCTTTCTGGAAACACCATATATTTT. It specifies CASSSDLSGNTIYF.

This clonotype was recorded many times. J is TRBJ1-1 and V is TRBV7-6, with unresolved D. Germline V gives CDR1 SGHVS, CDR2 FNYEAQ. The V and J ends lost 1 base and 0 bases respectively, with 12 bases between them. This CDR3 has 16 amino acids. The CDR3 region is CASSLGSWDLNTEAFF. CDR3 nucleotide sequence: TGTGCCAGCAGCTTAGGATCCTGGGATTTGAACACTGAAGCTTTCTTT. Supplemented by reference TRBV7-6 and TRBJ1-1, the full variable domain reads GAGVSQSPRYKVTKRGQDVALRCDPISGHVSLYWYRQALGQGPEFLTYFNYEAQQDKSGLPNDRFSAERPEGSISTLTIQRTEQRDSAMYRCASSLGSWDLNTEAFFGQGTRLTVV.

This clonotype was counted only a few times. The chain recombines TRBV7-9 with TRBJ1-1; D ambiguous. Per germline, CDR1 SEHNR and CDR2 FQNEAQ (reference sequence). There are 14 residues in the CDR3. V lost 0 bases to trimming and J lost 1 base, with 6 bases between them. For the CDR3, the DNA is TGTGCCAGCAGCTTAGCCCTGTCGAACACTGAAGCTTTCTTT. Translation gives CASSLALSNTEAFF.

The rearrangement uses TRBV11-1 and TRBJ1-2, with 8 positions matching TRBD1. The CDR3 length is 15 residues. Losses at the gene ends were 3 bases for V and 7 bases for J; bases not matched to a gene: 10. Germline loops: CDR1 SGHAT, CDR2 FQDESV (reference sequence). CDR3 sequence reads: CASSFQVDRGAGYTF. DNA of the CDR3: TGTGCCAGCAGCTTTCAAGTTGACAGGGGCGCTGGCTACACCTTC.

This clonotype was detected ten times or more. The chain employs TRBV29-1 and TRBJ2-7; the match to TRBD1 covers 7 bases. Trimming took 6 bases from V and 6 from J; bases not matched to a gene: 14. Germline V gene data show CDR1 as SQVTM and CDR2 as ANQGSEA. This CDR3 has 14 amino acids. This CDR3 is CSVLFTATGVEQYF. As DNA, the CDR3 is TGCAGCGTCCTCTTTACCGCCACAGGGGTCGAGCAGTACTTC.

The chain joins TRBV4-3 to TRBJ2-5; no clear D. The V and J ends lost 0 bases and 4 bases respectively, with 12 bases between them. There are 15 residues in the CDR3. Germline assignment: CDR1 LGHNA and CDR2 YSLEER. DNA of the CDR3: TGCGCCAGCAGCCAAGAAGCTCTAGGTCGAGAGACCCAGTACTTC. Translating it yields CASSQEALGRETQYF.

This clonotype appeared many times. The chain joins TRBV6-2 or TRBV6-3 to TRBJ2-7; a possible D gene is TRBD2 (6 bases). Trimming left V 7 bases short and J 3 bases short, with 13 bases between. From germline, CDR1 is MNHEY and CDR2 SVGEGT. This CDR3 spans 13 amino acids. The CDR3 is CASTPRGFYEQYF. CDR3 coding DNA: TGTGCCAGCACCCCGCGGGGATTCTACGAGCAGTACTTC.

This clonotype was seen at least ten times. This chain uses TRBV9 with TRBJ2-7; 8 nucleotides agree with TRBD1. This CDR3 contains 15 residues. From germline, CDR1 is SGDLS and CDR2 YYNGEE. V was pared by 0 bases and J by 3 bases, with 5 bases of the junction left unmatched. In DNA form, the CDR3 reads TGTGCCAGCAGCGTAGCAGGGGGCTACGGCTACGAGCAGTACTTC. Residues: CASSVAGGYGYEQYF.

For this clonotype: A single base separates this from a much larger clone, so it may be a read error. This sequence joins TRBV6-5 and TRBJ1-5; 8 bases fit TRBD1. There are 14 residues in the CDR3. The germline V gene encodes CDR1 MNHEY and CDR2 SVGAGI. V was clipped by 7 bases and J by 5 bases; unmatched bases: 7. The DNA of the CDR3 is TGTGCCAGCAATTTCCGGGACAGGTATCAGCCCCAGCATTTT. This gives the protein CASNFRDRYQPQHF.

V usage is TRBV6-1 and J usage is TRBJ1-6; the D gene is possibly TRBD1 (5 bases). The CDR3 totals 14 residues. CDR1 is MNHNS, CDR2 SASEGT, per germline. V lost 5 bases and J lost 9, with 14 bases in between. This CDR3 is CASSQQERGSPLHF. In DNA form, the CDR3 reads TGTGCCAGCAGTCAACAGGAGAGGGGTTCACCCCTCCACTTT.

This clonotype was counted many times. The rearrangement uses TRBV5-1 and TRBJ2-2, with D unclear. Germline V gene sequence: CDR1 SGHRS, CDR2 YFSETQ. This CDR3 spans 11 amino acids. With 5 bases removed from V and 5 bases from J, the gap between germline ends came to 4 bases. The CDR3 region is CASSMTGELFF. CDR3 nucleotides: TGCGCCAGCAGTATGACCGGGGAGCTGTTTTTT.

This clonotype was detected ten times or more. The chain uses TRBV5-1 and TRBJ1-5, with D tentatively TRBD1 (5 bases). This CDR3 contains 14 residues. Trimming took 2 bases from V and 6 from J, leaving 12 bases between them. The germline V gene encodes CDR1 SGHRS and CDR2 YFSETQ. The CDR3 sequence is CASSLSGGIQPQHF. The CDR3 region has the DNA TGCGCCAGCAGCTTATCTGGGGGGATTCAGCCCCAGCATTTT.

This clonotype was detected many times. CDR3 coding DNA: TGTGCCAGTAGCCTGGGGACAGGGGGCAGCATCTACACTGAAGCTTTCTTT. Encoded protein: CASSLGTGGSIYTEAFF. V is TRBV19 and J is TRBJ1-1; 12 bases are a match to TRBD1. The germline CDR1 and CDR2 sequences are LNHDA and SQIVND (reference sequence). This CDR3 region has 17 residues. Germline trimming cut 6 bases from V and 3 bases from J; bases unmatched to any gene: 11.

This clonotype was picked up many times. This chain connects TRBV5-1 to TRBJ1-1; the D is unclear. Trimming pared 0 bases from V and 7 bases from J, leaving 7 bases between. This CDR3 is built from 12 residues. Germline loops: CDR1 SGHRS, CDR2 YFSETQ. CDR3 nucleotides: TGCGCCAGCAGCTTGGATGGGTTTGAAGCTTTCTTT. Protein product: CASSLDGFEAFF.

The chain carries TRBV14 and TRBJ1-1; D possibly corresponds to TRBD1 (5 bases). The CDR3 extends over 16 amino acids. Germline V gene data show CDR1 as SGHDN and CDR2 as FVKESK. Trimming took off 1 base at V and 1 base at J, with 13 bases between the two ends. CDR3 loop: CASSQGRGEPNTEAFF. The CDR3 region has the DNA TGTGCCAGCAGCCAAGGCCGGGGGGAACCGAACACTGAAGCTTTCTTT.

In this sample, this clonotype turned up many times. The rearrangement joins TRBV7-9 to TRBJ2-7; the match to TRBD1 covers 7 bases. The V gene's germline CDR1 is SEHNR and CDR2 FQNEAQ (reference sequence). V was clipped by 0 bases and J by 2 bases; unmatched bases: 4. The CDR3 is 15 residues long. DNA for the CDR3: TGTGCCAGCAGCTTAGCTTCGACAGGGCCCTACGAGCAGTACTTC. Amino acids: CASSLASTGPYEQYF.